The entry below describes one TCR beta chain. The CDR3 contains 12 residues. V was cut by 4 bases and J by 0 bases, with 6 bases left in between. CDR1 is SQVTM and CDR2 is ANQGSEA in the germline V gene. The data were taken from a study of T-cell reconstitution after alpha-beta-depleted transplantation in children. Library preparation (for TCRbeta) was performed with unique molecular identifiers. TCRdb independently ran MiXCR on the PCR reads; one entry per CDR3 protein. Of about half a million distinct CDR3 sequences listed, roughly an eighth were seen once; the top ten hold around 6%. This sequence was found in a human donor who donated a stem cell graft to a child with combined immunodeficiency. The chain employs TRBV29-1 and TRBJ1-2; D uncertain. Material: PBMCs from the stem cell graft donor, obtained from the stem cell graft. The CDR3 DNA follows: TGCAGCGTTGTTAGGACTAACTATGGCTACACCTTC. It specifies CSVVRTNYGYTF.